The clone carrying this T cell receptor (beta chain) was seen a handful of times. Antigen unknown. These data belong to a study of early T cells in non-severe SARS-CoV-2 infection. Study-level background: Chains were unpaired, as sequencing was done on bulk RNA from unsorted whole blood.

The TCR library protocol attached unique molecular identifiers to the individual cDNA molecules. A single record per CDR3 protein comes from TCRdb applying MiXCR to the 5' RACE reads. This sample has 75,000 to 80,000 distinct CDR3 sequences, with 10% to 12% found just once. Study-wide results and limits: Reliance on VDJdb matching favored anti-spike CD8 responses; private and CD4 specificities were missed.

The TCR comes from an adult who was a healthcare worker with PCR-confirmed SARS-CoV-2 infection or an uninfected control (not recorded which). The source was whole blood, collected at baseline.

Here the CDR3 reads CASSLALQEGYYEQYF. Here the CDR3 DNA reads TGTGCCAGCAGCTTAGCGCTACAGGAGGGGTACTACGAGCAGTACTTC. The gene calls are TRBV7-9 and TRBJ2-7, with a possible D match to TRBD2 (6 bases). Trimming removed 0 bases from V and 3 bases from J, with 15 bases in between. From germline, CDR1 is SEHNR and CDR2 FQNEAQ (reference sequence). The CDR3 is 16 residues long.